This T cell receptor beta chain was recovered during a study of vaccination and CD4 T cells after COVID-19. As to this clonotype: Its antigen is undetermined.

The Oncomine TCR Beta short-read assay sequenced DNA from cultured CD4+ T cells. Using its own MiXCR run on the PCR reads, TCRdb lists one record per CDR3 protein. Of some 16,000 distinct CDR3 sequences listed, around 50% were seen once; the top ten hold roughly 3.5%. Stated treatment: approximately nine-day PBMC culture with coronavirus spike peptide pools or control peptides (ViraFEST assay). The sequence came from a human donor who had recovered from COVID-19. This sample comprised CD4+ T cells from blood, cultured in vitro, obtained before SARS-CoV-2 vaccination.

This chain's CDR3 is CASSLRDGQGKAYGYTF. The CDR3 bases are TGTGCCAGCAGCTTGAGAGACGGACAGGGGAAGGCCTATGGCTACACCTTC. The chain couples TRBV11-3 to TRBJ1-2; 9 bases fit TRBD1. Looked up from germline, CDR1 is SGHNT and CDR2 is YENEEA. The CDR3 contains 17 residues. V shed 3 bases and J 4 bases; nucleotides not matched to a gene: 12.